This T cell receptor beta chain was sequenced during a study of shared clonotypes between healthy human individuals. The wider study: Ranging from 18 to 49 in age, donors were a couple of women and a few men. Study conclusions and caveats: Sampling involved blood alone; tissue repertoires likely differ.

A remark on this clone: Its antigen is not known.

Clones were read by immunoSEQ multiplex PCR, and TCRdb kept only the in-frame ones, dropping some. This table holds more than 1.2 million clones, approximately 98.5% found once. Germline V CDR1 and CDR2: LNHDA, SQIVND (reference sequence). CDR3 size: 16 residues. The V end was cut by 3 bases, the J end by 0 bases, with 12 bases between. This TCR was recovered from a man aged 30-40 years in good health. The source material was naive CD4+ T cells sorted from blood. The subset denotes: CD45RA+ positively selected. The chain is built from TRBV19 and TRBJ1-5; D may be TRBD1 (5 bases). Here the CDR3 reads CASSIWTPYSNQPQHF. In DNA, the CDR3 is TGTGCCAGTAGTATCTGGACACCTTATAGCAATCAGCCCCAGCATTTT.